The 14 T cell receptor beta chains in this list originate from one sample, sequenced in a study of vaccination and CD4 T cells after COVID-19. No antigens are known for them. Specified treatment: roughly ten-day PBMC culture with coronavirus spike peptide pools or control peptides (ViraFEST assay). The Oncomine TCR Beta short-read assay was applied to DNA of cultured CD4+ T cells. TCRdb used MiXCR to reprocess the PCR reads, holding one entry per CDR3 protein. The sample contains approximately 10,000 distinct CDR3 sequences, 66% of which appear only once. The sample consisted of CD4+ T cells from blood, cultured in vitro. Every receptor here comes from a human donor who had recovered from COVID-19.

This clonotype was picked up a small number of times. This chain uses TRBV7-2 with TRBJ1-5, with D unclear. V lost 2 bases, J lost 6 bases, and 5 bases lay in between. The germline V gene has CDR1 SGHTA and CDR2 FQGNSA. The CDR3 loop spans 12 amino acids. The DNA for the CDR3 is TGTGCCAGCAGCTTAATGGGTCAGCCCCAGCATTTT. As protein: CASSLMGQPQHF.

This chain uses TRBV24-1 with TRBJ2-3; D may be TRBD1 (5 bases). The germline V and J ends were trimmed by 0 bases and 4 bases, with 19 bases remaining between them. This CDR3 is 18 amino acids long. CDR1 and CDR2 from the germline V gene are KGHDR and SFDVKD. The CDR3 spells CATSDLLVIVQVPDTQYF. DNA for the CDR3: TGTGCCACCAGTGATTTGCTTGTTATTGTACAGGTGCCAGATACGCAGTATTTT.

The chain links TRBV6-1 to TRBJ1-2, with a tentative D call TRBD1 (6 bases). V was clipped by 1 base and J by 8 bases, with 23 bases between them. The CDR3 runs 17 residues. Germline CDR1 is MNHNS and CDR2 is SASEGT. Here the CDR3 reads CASSEGWTVRSLAGYTF. The CDR3, as DNA: TGTGCCAGCAGTGAAGGATGGACAGTCCGATCCCTAGCAGGCTACACCTTC.

This rearrangement joins TRBV6-2 or TRBV6-3 to TRBJ1-2; D remains ambiguous. This CDR3 contains 16 residues. Trimming removed 4 bases at V and 7 bases at J, with 22 bases between. Germline lookup yields CDR1 MNHEY and CDR2 SVGEGT. Here the CDR3 reads CASSSPPSGGSSGYTF. CDR3 in DNA: TGTGCCAGCAGTTCCCCCCCCTCGGGCGGGAGCTCTGGCTACACCTTC.

V is TRBV7-2 and J is TRBJ1-2; 7 bases are shared with TRBD1. The trim removed 0 bases at V and 1 base at J, leaving 2 bases unmatched. The CDR3 covers 15 residues. CDR1 is SGHTA and CDR2 is FQGNSA in the germline V gene. CDR3 residues: CASSLAGTDNYGYTF. CDR3 DNA: TGTGCCAGCAGCTTAGCAGGGACAGATAACTATGGCTACACCTTC.

This clonotype was counted between two and nine times. The chain links TRBV7-2 to TRBJ1-3, with D possibly matching TRBD1 (6 bases). V dropped 2 bases and J dropped 6 bases, with 14 bases sitting between them. CDR3 length: 15 amino acids. Per the germline V gene, CDR1 is SGHTA and CDR2 is FQGNSA. The CDR3, as DNA: TGTGCCAGCAGCTTATATTCGACAGGACTAAACACCATATATTTT. This codes for CASSLYSTGLNTIYF.

This chain uses TRBV7-3 with TRBJ2-7, with 7 bases that match TRBD1. With 5 bases clipped from V and 3 bases from J, the junction kept 10 bases outside the gene matches. The CDR3 is made up of 15 amino acids. From germline, CDR1 is SGHTA and CDR2 FQGTGA. CDR3 protein: CASSLVSGQSYEQYF. CDR3 nucleotide sequence: TGTGCCAGCAGCCTCGTCTCGGGACAGAGCTACGAGCAGTACTTC.

V usage is TRBV25-1 and J usage is TRBJ2-3; a weak D match, TRBD2 (6 bases). Trimming removed 3 bases from V and 4 bases from J, with 14 bases in between. There are 15 residues in the CDR3. The germline V gene has CDR1 MGHDK and CDR2 SYGVNS. The CDR3 sequence: CASSDMGPSADTQYF. The CDR3 DNA follows: TGTGCCAGCAGTGATATGGGACCTAGCGCAGATACGCAGTATTTT.

V is TRBV11-2 and J is TRBJ2-7, with D perhaps matching TRBD1 (5 bases). Germline values: CDR1 SGHAT, CDR2 FQNNGV. Deletions cut 5 bases from V and 3 bases from J, with 23 bases between. The CDR3 extends over 17 amino acids. DNA of the CDR3: TGTGCCAGCAGCATCGGACCGGACCTCCGCAGGGACTACGAGCAGTACTTC. Translation gives CASSIGPDLRRDYEQYF.

This clonotype was detected only a few times. The chain recombines TRBV6-2 or TRBV6-3 with TRBJ1-2, with a possible D match to TRBD1 (6 bases). This CDR3 has 15 amino acids. V was pared by 2 bases and J by 4 bases, with 14 bases between. CDR1 and CDR2 (germline): MNHEY, SVGEGT. In DNA form, the CDR3 reads TGTGCCAGCAGTTACCTCGGACAGTCTCGCTATGGCTACACCTTC. Protein product: CASSYLGQSRYGYTF.

The chain has TRBV19 and TRBJ2-6, with D perhaps matching TRBD1 (5 bases). The CDR3 runs 17 residues. V was trimmed by 7 bases and J by 0 bases, leaving 16 bases between them. Germline lookup yields CDR1 LNHDA and CDR2 SQIVND (reference sequence). CDR3 loop: CASTVQGFPSGANVLTF. CDR3 in DNA: TGTGCCAGTACCGTTCAGGGTTTTCCCTCTGGGGCCAACGTCCTGACTTTC.

Here the CDR3 DNA reads TGTGCCAGCAGTTCGACAGGGAGCCACACTGAAGCTTTCTTT. Protein sequence: CASSSTGSHTEAFF. The chain uses TRBV6-4 and TRBJ1-1; TRBD1 agrees at 7 bases. Per germline, CDR1 MRHNA and CDR2 SNTAGT. With V trimmed by 5 bases and J by 3 bases, 6 bases remained unmatched. The CDR3 has 14 residues.

For the CDR3, the DNA is TGCAGTGCTAGAGTTACAGGGAGGACGGAAAAACTGTTTTTT. Its translation is CSARVTGRTEKLFF. V usage is TRBV20-1 and J usage is TRBJ1-4; TRBD1 might be the D (6 bases). V was trimmed by 1 base and J by 8 bases, leaving 14 bases between them. The CDR3 is 14 residues long. The germline CDR1 and CDR2 sequences are DFQATT and SNEGSKA (reference sequence).

This chain joins TRBV4-1 and TRBJ2-7, with 7 nucleotides matching TRBD1. Germline loops: CDR1 MGHRA, CDR2 YSYEKL. The trim removed 4 bases at V and 2 bases at J, leaving 11 bases unmatched. CDR3 size: 16 residues. CDR3 in DNA: TGCGCCAGCAGCCCTGTGACAGGGCGCTTTCCCTACGAGCAGTACTTC. This codes for CASSPVTGRFPYEQYF.